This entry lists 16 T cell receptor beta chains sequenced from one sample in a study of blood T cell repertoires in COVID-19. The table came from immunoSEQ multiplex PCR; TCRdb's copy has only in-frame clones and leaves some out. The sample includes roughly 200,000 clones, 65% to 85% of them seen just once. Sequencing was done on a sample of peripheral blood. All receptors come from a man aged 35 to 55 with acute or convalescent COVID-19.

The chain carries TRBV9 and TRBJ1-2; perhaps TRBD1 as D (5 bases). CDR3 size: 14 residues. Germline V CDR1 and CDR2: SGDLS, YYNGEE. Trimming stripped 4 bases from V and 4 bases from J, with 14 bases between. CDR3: CASSPLGEAYGYTF. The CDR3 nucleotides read TGTGCCAGCAGCCCGCTGGGGGAGGCCTATGGCTACACCTTC.

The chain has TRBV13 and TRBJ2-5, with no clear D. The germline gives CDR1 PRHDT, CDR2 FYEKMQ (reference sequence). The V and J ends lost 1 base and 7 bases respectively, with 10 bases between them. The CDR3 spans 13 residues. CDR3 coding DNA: TGTGCCAGCAGCTTAGACCCCACTGGGACCCAGTACTTC. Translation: CASSLDPTGTQYF.

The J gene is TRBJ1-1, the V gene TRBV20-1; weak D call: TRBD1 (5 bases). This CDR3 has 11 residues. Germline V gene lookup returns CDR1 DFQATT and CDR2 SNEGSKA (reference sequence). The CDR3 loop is CSATENTEAFF. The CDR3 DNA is TGCAGCGCGACAGAGAACACTGAAGCTTTCTTT.

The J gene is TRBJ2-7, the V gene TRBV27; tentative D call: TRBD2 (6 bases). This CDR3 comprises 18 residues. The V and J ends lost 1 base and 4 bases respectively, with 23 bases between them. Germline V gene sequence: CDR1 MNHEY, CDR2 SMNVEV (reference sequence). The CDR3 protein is CASSLWVQLGTLPYEQYF. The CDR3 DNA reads TGTGCCAGCAGTTTATGGGTCCAACTCGGGACTCTCCCATACGAGCAGTACTTC.

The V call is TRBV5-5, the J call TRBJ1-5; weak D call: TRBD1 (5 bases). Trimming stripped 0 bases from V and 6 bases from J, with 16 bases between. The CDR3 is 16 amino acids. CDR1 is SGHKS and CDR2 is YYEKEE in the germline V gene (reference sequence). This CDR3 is CASSLGGDQRVQPQHF. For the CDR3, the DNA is TGTGCCAGCAGCTTGGGGGGGGATCAGCGGGTTCAGCCCCAGCATTTT.

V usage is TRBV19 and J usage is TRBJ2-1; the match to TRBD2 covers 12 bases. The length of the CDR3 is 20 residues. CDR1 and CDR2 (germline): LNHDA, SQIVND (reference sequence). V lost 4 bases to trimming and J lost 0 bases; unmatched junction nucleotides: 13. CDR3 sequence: CASSSQGRLAGENSYNEQFF. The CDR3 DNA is TGTGCCAGTAGTAGCCAGGGGAGACTAGCGGGAGAGAACTCCTACAATGAGCAGTTCTTC.

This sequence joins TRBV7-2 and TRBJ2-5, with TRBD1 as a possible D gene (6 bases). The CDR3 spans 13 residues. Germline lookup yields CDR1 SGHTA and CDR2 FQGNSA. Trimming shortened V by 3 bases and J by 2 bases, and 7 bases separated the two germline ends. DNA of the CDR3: TGTGCCAGCAGCTTGGACAGTCAAGAGACCCAGTACTTC. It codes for CASSLDSQETQYF.

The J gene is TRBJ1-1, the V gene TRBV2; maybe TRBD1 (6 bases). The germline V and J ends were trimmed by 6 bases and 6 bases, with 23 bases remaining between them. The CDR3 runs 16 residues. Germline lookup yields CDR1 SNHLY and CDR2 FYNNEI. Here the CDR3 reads CASRERGGTSGAEAFF. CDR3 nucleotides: TGTGCCAGCAGAGAAAGGGGGGGGACCTCTGGGGCTGAAGCTTTCTTT.

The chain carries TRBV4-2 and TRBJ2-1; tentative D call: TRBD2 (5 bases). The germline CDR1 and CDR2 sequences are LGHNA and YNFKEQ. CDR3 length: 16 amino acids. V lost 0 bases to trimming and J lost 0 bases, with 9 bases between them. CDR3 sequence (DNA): TGTGCCAGCAGCCAAGACGGGATTCGCTCCTACAATGAGCAGTTCTTC. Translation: CASSQDGIRSYNEQFF.

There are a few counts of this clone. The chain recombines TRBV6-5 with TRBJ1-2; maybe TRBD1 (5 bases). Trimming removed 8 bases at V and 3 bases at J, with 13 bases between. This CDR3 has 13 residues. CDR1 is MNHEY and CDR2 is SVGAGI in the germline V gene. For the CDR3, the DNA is TGTGCCAGCTGGAGGGGTTTGTACTATGGCTACACCTTC. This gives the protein CASWRGLYYGYTF.

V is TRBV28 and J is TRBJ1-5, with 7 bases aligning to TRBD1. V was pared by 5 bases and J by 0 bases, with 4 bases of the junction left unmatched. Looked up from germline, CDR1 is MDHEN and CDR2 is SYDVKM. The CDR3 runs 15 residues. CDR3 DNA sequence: TGTGCCAGCAGTCCACAGGGGTATAGCAATCAGCCCCAGCATTTT. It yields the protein CASSPQGYSNQPQHF.

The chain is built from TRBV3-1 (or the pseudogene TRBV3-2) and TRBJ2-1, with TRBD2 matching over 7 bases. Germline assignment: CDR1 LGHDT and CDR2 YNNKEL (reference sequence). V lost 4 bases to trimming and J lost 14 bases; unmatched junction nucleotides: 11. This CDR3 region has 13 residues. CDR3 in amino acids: CASSPVREGTEFF. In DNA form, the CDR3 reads TGTGCCAGCAGCCCCGTCAGGGAGGGGACGGAGTTCTTC.

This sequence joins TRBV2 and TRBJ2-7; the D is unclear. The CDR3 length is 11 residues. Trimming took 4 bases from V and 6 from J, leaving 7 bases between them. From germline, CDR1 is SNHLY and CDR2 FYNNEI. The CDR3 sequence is CASSAEFEQYF. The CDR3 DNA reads TGTGCCAGCAGTGCTGAGTTCGAGCAGTACTTC.

CDR3 in amino acids: CASSLVGGRGTEAFF. The CDR3 nucleotides are TGTGCCAGCAGCTTAGTGGGGGGGCGAGGCACTGAAGCTTTCTTT. This chain connects TRBV7-9 to TRBJ1-1, with a possible D match to TRBD1 (6 bases). This CDR3 has 15 residues. V was pared by 1 base and J by 4 bases, with 13 bases between. The germline V gene encodes CDR1 SEHNR and CDR2 FQNEAQ (reference sequence).

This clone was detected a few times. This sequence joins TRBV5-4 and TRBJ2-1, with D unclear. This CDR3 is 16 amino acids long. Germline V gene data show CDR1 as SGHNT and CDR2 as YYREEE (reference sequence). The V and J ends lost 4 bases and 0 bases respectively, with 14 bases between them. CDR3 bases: TGTGCCAGCAGCCCTGGTGGCAAAAACTCCTACAATGAGCAGTTCTTC. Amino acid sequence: CASSPGGKNSYNEQFF.

The CDR3 protein is CASSNPGRAGGYTF. The CDR3 DNA is TGTGCCAGCTCTAACCCGGGGAGGGCGGGCGGCTACACCTTC. This chain connects TRBV27 to TRBJ1-2; the D is unclear. This CDR3 has 14 residues. In germline, CDR1 is MNHEY, CDR2 SMNVEV (reference sequence). V shed 8 bases and J shed 8 bases, with 21 bases lying between them.